The following is a T cell receptor beta chain sequence with its context. The data were produced by immunoSEQ multiplex PCR, yet TCRdb's version contains in-frame clones alone and is incomplete. The table shows about 540,000 clones, with approximately 80% occurring only once. This sample is drawn from a study of shared T cell receptors in the human thymus. The CDR3 loop spans 14 amino acids. Germline V gene data show CDR1 as MDHEN and CDR2 as SYDVKM. V lost 5 bases, J lost 9 bases, and 6 bases stayed unmatched. This same sample was also taken into another study, of human thymus T cells.

The chain employs TRBV28 and TRBJ1-6; 8 bases are a match to TRBD1. The receptor was isolated from a boy under two years old with a congenital heart defect. The sample taken for sequencing was thymocytes. The CDR3 is CASSPDRGVSPLHF. The DNA of the CDR3 is TGTGCCAGCAGTCCAGACAGGGGTGTTTCACCCCTCCACTTT.